The rows below give T cell receptor beta chains drawn from one sample of a study of T cell responses to AZD1222 COVID-19 vaccine. Sequencing was performed with immunoSEQ multiplex PCR; in TCRdb, only in-frame clones are kept and a portion is missing. The sample records roughly 190,000 clones, approximately 90% being singletons. The source was peripheral blood, collected on day 0 of AZD1222 vaccination. All receptors derive from an adult in good health. The CDR3 runs from the conserved cysteine through the conserved F or W. Each record gives: J gene, V gene, clone size, D gene, CDR3 length, CDR3 protein, CDR3 DNA. A D gene is named only where the DNA matches it firmly. Only some rows state a clone size, as once, few, many or a class for expanded clones.

TRBJ2-3 | TRBV19 | . | TRBD2 | 14 | CASRLAGGPDTQYF | TGTGCCAGTAGACTAGCGGGAGGTCCAGATACGCAGTATTTT
TRBJ1-2 | TRBV29-1 | . | . | 13 | CSAWETASYGYTF | TGCAGCGCATGGGAGACCGCAAGCTATGGCTACACCTTC
TRBJ2-5 | TRBV5-6 | once | TRBD2 | 13 | CASSSGGQETQYF | TGTGCCAGCAGTAGCGGGGGCCAAGAGACCCAGTACTTC
TRBJ1-1 | TRBV15 | few | TRBD1 | 12 | CATRTGGASPFF | TGTGCCACCAGAACAGGGGGCGCATCGCCTTTCTTT
TRBJ2-5 | TRBV12-3/TRBV12-4 | . | TRBD2 | 13 | CASSLSGSETQYF | TGTGCCAGCAGTTTGAGCGGGAGTGAGACCCAGTACTTC
TRBJ1-1 | TRBV3-1/TRBV3-2 | . | . | 14 | CASSQVGRSTEAFF | TGTGCCAGCAGCCAAGTAGGCAGAAGCACTGAAGCTTTCTTT
TRBJ2-1 | TRBV5-8 | . | . | 13 | CASSLTGYNEQFF | TGTGCCAGCAGCTTAACAGGTTACAATGAGCAGTTCTTC
TRBJ1-1 | TRBV6-5 | . | . | 14 | CASSQTVMNTEAFF | TGTGCCAGCAGCCAGACAGTCATGAACACTGAAGCTTTCTTT
TRBJ2-2 | TRBV5-1 | . | . | 15 | CASSFSGENTGELFF | TGCGCCAGCAGTTTCTCGGGGGAAAATACCGGGGAGCTGTTTTTT
TRBJ2-1 | TRBV7-3 | . | TRBD2 | 19 | CASTPGGSGGPFNYNEQFF | TGTGCCAGCACCCCAGGTGGTAGCGGGGGGCCCTTTAACTACAATGAGCAGTTCTTC
TRBJ2-7 | TRBV6-1 | . | . | 16 | CASSEGLAQTGYEQYF | TGTGCCAGCAGTGAAGGCCTAGCCCAAACCGGCTACGAGCAGTACTTC
TRBJ1-4 | TRBV27 | once | TRBD1 | 15 | CASRNTRGLYEKLFF | TGTGCCAGCAGGAATACCAGGGGGCTTTATGAAAAACTGTTTTTT
TRBJ2-5 | TRBV7-9 | . | TRBD2 | 15 | CASNDQRGVQETQYF | TGTGCCAGCAACGACCAGCGGGGGGTCCAAGAGACCCAGTACTTC
TRBJ1-1 | TRBV27 | . | . | 13 | CASSFSGGMEAFF | TGTGCCAGCAGTTTTTCCGGCGGCATGGAAGCTTTCTTT
TRBJ1-2 | TRBV25-1 | . | TRBD1 | 13 | CASSVTGGYGYTF | TGTGCCAGCAGTGTAACAGGGGGGTATGGCTACACCTTC
TRBJ2-6 | TRBV2 | . | . | 15 | CASNLQASGANVLTF | TGTGCCAGCAACCTCCAGGCCTCTGGGGCCAACGTCCTGACTTTC
TRBJ2-7 | TRBV27 | . | TRBD1 | 14 | CASSLGDRPYEQYF | TGTGCCAGCAGTTTGGGGGACAGACCCTACGAGCAGTACTTC
TRBJ1-1 | TRBV29-1 | . | . | 12 | CSVAAVDTEAFF | TGCAGCGTTGCGGCCGTAGACACTGAAGCTTTCTTT
TRBJ1-1 | TRBV10-3 | . | . | 14 | CAISESTGAAEAFF | TGTGCCATCAGTGAGTCGACGGGGGCAGCTGAAGCTTTCTTT
TRBJ1-2 | TRBV4-2 | . | TRBD1 | 13 | CASSPTGVRGYTF | TGTGCCAGCAGCCCCACAGGGGTCCGTGGCTACACCTTC
TRBJ2-6 | TRBV6-1 | few | . | 19 | CASSVAWAGKNSGANVLTF | TGTGCCAGCAGTGTTGCGTGGGCAGGGAAAAACTCTGGGGCCAACGTCCTGACTTTC
TRBJ1-1 | TRBV18 | . | . | 15 | CASSPRDLPNTEAFF | TGTGCCAGCTCACCCCGGGACCTCCCTAACACTGAAGCTTTCTTT
TRBJ1-4 | TRBV18 | . | . | 16 | CASSLKQGPGNEKLFF | TGTGCCAGCTCACTAAAACAGGGACCCGGTAATGAAAAACTGTTTTTT
TRBJ2-5 | TRBV5-6 | . | . | 14 | CASSTPVNQETQYF | TGTGCCAGCAGCACCCCCGTGAACCAAGAGACCCAGTACTTC
TRBJ2-7 | TRBV2 | . | TRBD2 | 15 | CARQAYSGSFDEQYF | TGTGCCAGACAAGCTTACAGCGGGAGTTTCGACGAGCAGTACTTC
TRBJ2-7 | TRBV4-1 | once | TRBD1 | 15 | CASSLKGGNLYEQYF | TGCGCCAGCAGCCTTAAAGGGGGCAATCTCTACGAGCAGTACTTC
TRBJ1-1 | TRBV10-3 | . | TRBD1 | 13 | CAIGDSLNTEAFF | TGTGCCATAGGGGACAGTTTGAACACTGAAGCTTTCTTT
TRBJ1-2 | TRBV10-2 | . | . | 12 | CASSESPDGYTF | TGCGCCAGCAGTGAGTCACCGGATGGCTACACCTTC
TRBJ2-7 | TRBV27 | once | . | 15 | CASSLAPGGSYEQYF | TGTGCCAGCAGTTTAGCCCCCGGCGGGTCCTACGAGCAGTACTTC
TRBJ2-4 | TRBV7-3 | . | TRBD1 | 19 | CASSPHPPTGTGVRNIQYF | TGTGCCAGCAGCCCCCACCCCCCGACCGGGACAGGTGTACGAAACATTCAGTACTTC
TRBJ2-7 | TRBV5-6 | once | . | 14 | CASSLAGLTYEQYF | TGTGCCAGCAGCTTGGCCGGGTTAACCTACGAGCAGTACTTC
TRBJ2-3 | TRBV11-2 | . | . | 15 | CASSLDGDGTDTQYF | TGTGCCAGCAGCTTAGATGGGGACGGCACAGATACGCAGTATTTT
TRBJ2-1 | TRBV7-6 | . | . | 13 | CASSLRGRNEQFF | TGTGCCAGCAGCTTGAGGGGTCGCAATGAGCAGTTCTTC
TRBJ1-4 | TRBV28 | . | . | 14 | CASRSGGANEKLFF | TGTGCCAGCAGATCGGGGGGCGCTAATGAAAAACTGTTTTTT
TRBJ1-3 | TRBV19 | . | . | 15 | CASSNVALSGNTIYF | TGTGCCAGTAGTAATGTGGCACTCTCTGGAAACACCATATATTTT
TRBJ1-1 | TRBV5-1 | once | . | 15 | CASSLAAGMNTEAFF | TGCGCCAGCAGCTTGGCCGCGGGCATGAACACTGAAGCTTTCTTT
TRBJ2-1 | TRBV19 | . | . | 13 | CASSINNLPEQFF | TGTGCCAGTAGTATAAATAACCTTCCAGAGCAGTTCTTC
TRBJ1-1 | TRBV7-3 | . | TRBD1 | 16 | CASSLTPGQGATEAFF | TGTGCCAGCAGCTTAACGCCGGGACAGGGGGCCACTGAAGCTTTCTTT
TRBJ2-5 | TRBV7-5 | . | . | 13 | CARSLASQETQYF | TGTGCCAGAAGCTTAGCGTCCCAAGAGACCCAGTACTTC
TRBJ2-3 | TRBV4-1 | . | TRBD1 | 15 | CASSLRQGSTDTQYF | TGCGCCAGCAGCCTACGACAGGGCTCCACAGATACGCAGTATTTT
TRBJ2-7 | TRBV25-1 | . | TRBD2 | 14 | CASSKAGGRYEQYF | TGTGCCAGCAGTAAAGCGGGGGGACGCTACGAGCAGTACTTC
TRBJ1-2 | TRBV7-2 | . | TRBD1 | 13 | CASSLGTEYGYTF | TGTGCCAGCAGCCTAGGGACAGAATATGGCTACACCTTC
TRBJ2-5 | TRBV25-1 | . | . | 16 | CASSPLKGRHQETQYF | TGTGCCAGCAGTCCCCTAAAGGGACGGCACCAAGAGACCCAGTACTTC
TRBJ1-1 | TRBV19 | . | TRBD1 | 16 | CASLGVTGASNTEAFF | TGTGCCAGTTTAGGGGTTACAGGGGCTTCGAACACTGAAGCTTTCTTT
TRBJ2-5 | TRBV5-5 | . | TRBD1 | 15 | CASSLDPGQWETQYF | TGTGCCAGCAGCTTGGACCCGGGACAGTGGGAGACCCAGTACTTC
TRBJ2-1 | TRBV27 | . | . | 12 | CASALGSNEQFF | TGTGCCAGCGCCCTAGGGTCCAATGAGCAGTTCTTC
TRBJ1-6 | TRBV19 | . | . | 16 | CASSTHLGGANSPLHF | TGTGCCAGTAGTACCCACCTGGGGGGGGCCAATTCACCCCTCCACTTT
TRBJ1-5 | TRBV7-2 | . | . | 16 | CASSLRPSLSNQPQHF | TGTGCCAGCAGCTTAAGGCCCTCCCTTAGCAATCAGCCCCAGCATTTT
TRBJ2-7 | TRBV27 | once | . | 15 | CASASVRGFVYEQYF | TGTGCCAGCGCCTCCGTTAGGGGGTTTGTCTACGAGCAGTACTTC
TRBJ2-1 | TRBV14 | . | TRBD2 | 18 | CASSQGPTSGMLYNEQFF | TGTGCCAGCAGCCAAGGCCCGACTAGCGGGATGCTCTACAATGAGCAGTTCTTC
TRBJ1-2 | TRBV11-2 | . | TRBD1 | 15 | CASSWQPDRTYGYTF | TGTGCCAGCAGCTGGCAACCGGACAGGACATATGGCTACACCTTC
TRBJ1-2 | TRBV5-6 | . | . | 14 | CASSFLWGNYGYTF | .
TRBJ2-5 | TRBV3-1/TRBV3-2 | . | . | 14 | CASSQGQGTETQYF | TGTGCCAGCAGCCAAGGTCAGGGGACGGAGACCCAGTACTTC
TRBJ2-1 | TRBV2 | once | . | 14 | CASSGTGYYNEQFF | TGTGCCAGCAGTGGGACTGGATACTACAATGAGCAGTTCTTC
TRBJ2-5 | TRBV6-5 | . | . | 14 | CASLRVGPQETQYF | TGTGCCAGCCTCCGTGTGGGGCCCCAAGAGACCCAGTACTTC
TRBJ2-7 | TRBV10-3 | . | TRBD1 | 15 | CAIRQGQGASYEQYF | TGTGCCATCAGGCAAGGACAGGGCGCGTCCTACGAGCAGTACTTC
TRBJ2-1 | TRBV28 | once | . | 14 | CASNPGTFNNEQFF | TGTGCCAGCAACCCCGGGACTTTTAACAATGAGCAGTTCTTC
TRBJ1-1 | TRBV11-2 | . | TRBD1 | 15 | CASKTGVVLNTEAFF | TGTGCCAGTAAGACAGGGGTGGTTTTGAACACTGAAGCTTTCTTT
TRBJ1-6 | TRBV10-3 | . | . | 16 | CAISVEGGSLGSPLHF | TGTGCCATCAGTGTCGAAGGGGGTTCGCTGGGTTCACCCCTCCACTTT
TRBJ2-3 | TRBV6-5 | . | TRBD2 | 16 | CASSSQREVFTDTQYF | TGTGCCAGCAGTTCGCAGCGGGAGGTCTTCACAGATACGCAGTATTTT